Following are 28 T cell receptor beta chains from one sample sequenced in a study of blood T cell repertoires in COVID-19. Sequencing was performed with immunoSEQ multiplex PCR; in TCRdb, only in-frame clones are kept and a portion is missing. The profile covers hundreds of thousands of clones, with 85% to 90% appearing a single time and approximately 1.7% taken by the ten largest. Input material: PBMCs or T cells enriched from blood (not recorded which). These receptors originate from a man between 35 and 55 years old who had recovered from COVID-19.

This clone was seen only a few times. The gene calls are TRBV5-4 and TRBJ2-1; unclear D gene. CDR1 SGHNT and CDR2 YYREEE come from the germline V gene (reference sequence). CDR3 length: 13 residues. V lost 0 bases and J lost 7, with 8 bases in between. The DNA for the CDR3 is TGTGCCAGCAGCTTGGATTTGTCTAATGAGCAGTTCTTC. Translation: CASSLDLSNEQFF.

The chain employs TRBV10-3 and TRBJ1-6; 7 positions match TRBD1. With V trimmed by 6 bases and J by 8 bases, 1 base remained unmatched. Germline V gene data show CDR1 as ENHRY and CDR2 as SYGVKD. The CDR3 runs to 12 residues. The CDR3 loop is CAIRDRDSPLHF. CDR3 sequence (DNA): TGTGCCATCAGAGACAGGGATTCACCCCTCCACTTT.

The chain couples TRBV4-3 to TRBJ2-1; D gene ambiguous. The germline V gene has CDR1 LGHNA and CDR2 YSLEER. V dropped 0 bases and J dropped 2 bases, with 8 bases sitting between them. CDR3 length: 15 amino acids. The CDR3 DNA follows: TGCGCCAGCAGCCAAGATCGCGAAGCCTACAATGAGCAGTTCTTC. This gives the protein CASSQDREAYNEQFF.

V gene TRBV11-2 combines with J gene TRBJ2-7, with 8 bases fitting TRBD1. CDR1 SGHAT and CDR2 FQNNGV come from the germline V gene. This CDR3 spans 15 amino acids. The V segment lost 1 base and the J segment 3 bases; nucleotides outside the gene matches: 5. The CDR3 is CASSLAWDRIYEQYF. As DNA, the CDR3 is TGTGCCAGCAGCTTAGCATGGGACAGGATCTACGAGCAGTACTTC.

V usage is TRBV2 and J usage is TRBJ1-6, with 7 positions matching TRBD1. The germline CDR1 and CDR2 sequences are SNHLY and FYNNEI. This CDR3 is 14 amino acids long. V was pared by 4 bases and J by 10 bases, with 7 bases of the junction left unmatched. The CDR3 bases are TGTGCCAGCAGTGGGGAGACAGGGCCGTCACCCCTCCACTTT. Its translation: CASSGETGPSPLHF.

This rearrangement joins TRBV18 to TRBJ1-5, with 12 bases aligning to TRBD1. Germline values: CDR1 KGHSH, CDR2 LQKENI. V was clipped by 2 bases and J by 7 bases; unmatched bases: 3. The CDR3 has 15 amino acids. The CDR3 here is CASSPGTGGPQPQHF. CDR3 coding DNA: TGTGCCAGCTCACCAGGGACAGGGGGCCCCCAGCCCCAGCATTTT.

In this sample, this clone turned up a few times. The J gene is TRBJ2-1, the V gene TRBV10-3, with a possible D match to TRBD2 (5 bases). CDR1 and CDR2 (germline): ENHRY, SYGVKD. V lost 6 bases and J 8 bases, leaving 17 bases between the germline ends. This CDR3 is built from 14 residues. CDR3 residues: CAIRITGERDEQFF. CDR3 bases: TGTGCCATCAGGATCACCGGGGAACGAGATGAGCAGTTCTTC.

This chain joins TRBV12-3 or TRBV12-4 and TRBJ1-2, with a tentative D call TRBD1 (5 bases). The CDR3 spans 13 residues. Deletions cut 4 bases from V and 7 bases from J, with 13 bases between. The CDR3 reads CASSSRGLGGYTF. DNA of the CDR3: TGTGCCAGCAGTTCGCGGGGGTTGGGTGGCTACACCTTC.

This chain connects TRBV27 to TRBJ2-4; 13 positions match TRBD2. The germline CDR1 and CDR2 sequences are MNHEY and SMNVEV (reference sequence). The CDR3 sequence is 16 residues long. V trimming: 7 bases; J trimming: 7 bases; junction bases outside the gene matches: 10. CDR3 nucleotide sequence: TGTGCCAGCACCGGGACTAGCGGGATCGCGGGGAACATTCAGTACTTC. Translating gives CASTGTSGIAGNIQYF.

The CDR3 DNA follows: TGTGCCAGCTTTCGGACAGGAGGTGAAAAACTGTTTTTT. The encoded protein is CASFRTGGEKLFF. The chain recombines TRBV2 with TRBJ1-4; 7 bases match TRBD1. This CDR3 is 13 amino acids long. The J segment lost 7 bases and the V segment lost 8 bases, leaving 7 bases of the junction unmatched. The germline V gene has CDR1 SNHLY and CDR2 FYNNEI.

The J gene is TRBJ1-5, the V gene TRBV15; TRBD1 agrees at 8 bases. The CDR3 extends over 16 amino acids. Trimming at V came to 0 bases and at J to 8 bases, leaving 9 bases not matched to a gene. CDR1 is LNHNV and CDR2 is YYDKDF in the germline V gene (reference sequence). The CDR3 sequence is CATSRDRSDRGEPQHF. In DNA, the CDR3 is TGTGCCACCAGCAGAGATCGGTCCGACAGGGGTGAGCCCCAGCATTTT.

The rearrangement joins TRBV28 to TRBJ2-3; 14 bases are a match to TRBD2. Losses at the gene ends were 3 bases for V and 11 bases for J; bases not matched to a gene: 4. In germline, CDR1 is MDHEN, CDR2 SYDVKM. This CDR3 spans 14 amino acids. CDR3 in amino acids: CASSFGLAGGRQYF. The CDR3 DNA reads TGTGCCAGCAGTTTCGGACTAGCGGGGGGTCGGCAGTATTTT.

The rearrangement uses TRBV15 and TRBJ1-5; maybe TRBD1 (6 bases). With 0 bases removed from V and 6 bases from J, the gap between germline ends came to 18 bases. The CDR3 extends over 17 amino acids. CDR1 is LNHNV and CDR2 is YYDKDF in the germline V gene (reference sequence). DNA for the CDR3: TGTGCCACCAGCAGAGAGGAGACAGGCCTTTGGAGTCAGCCCCAGCATTTT. This codes for CATSREETGLWSQPQHF.

The V gene is TRBV29-1, the J gene TRBJ2-7; perhaps D is TRBD1 or TRBD2 (5 bases each). V was clipped by 7 bases and J by 1 base, with 11 bases between them. The germline CDR1 and CDR2 sequences are SQVTM and ANQGSEA. This CDR3 contains 12 residues. The CDR3 DNA sequence: TGCAGCGGGGGGTCAGGGTCCTACGAGCAGTACTTC. Encoded protein: CSGGSGSYEQYF.

V and J are TRBV6-4 and TRBJ2-1, with a possible D match to TRBD2 (6 bases). V lost 3 bases, J lost 1 base, and 16 bases lay in between. The germline gives CDR1 MRHNA, CDR2 SNTAGT. This CDR3 region has 17 residues. The CDR3 reads CASSEDPGLWSYNEQFF. CDR3 in DNA: TGTGCCAGCAGTGAAGATCCGGGACTGTGGTCCTACAATGAGCAGTTCTTC.

The rearrangement uses TRBV6-4 and TRBJ2-2; 8 bases agree with TRBD2. The CDR3 has 14 residues. The V and J ends lost 5 bases and 3 bases, in that order; junction bases with no gene match: 2. In germline, CDR1 is MRHNA, CDR2 SNTAGT. CDR3 bases: TGTGCCAGCAGTTTTAGCGGGGACACCGGGGAGCTGTTTTTT. This encodes CASSFSGDTGELFF.

The chain employs TRBV7-2 and TRBJ2-7, with a tentative D call TRBD2 (6 bases). Germline loops: CDR1 SGHTA, CDR2 FQGNSA. The germline V and J ends were trimmed by 2 bases and 6 bases, with 23 bases remaining between them. This CDR3 is built from 17 residues. CDR3 nucleotides: TGTGCCAGCAGCTTAAGTAGCGGTCTCCCCCTCCTGGGCGAGCAGTACTTC. Its translation is CASSLSSGLPLLGEQYF.

The chain recombines TRBV7-2 with TRBJ2-7, with 8 bases fitting TRBD1. V lost 6 bases to trimming and J lost 1 base; unmatched junction nucleotides: 5. The CDR3 has 14 amino acids. The V gene's germline CDR1 is SGHTA and CDR2 FQGNSA. CDR3 amino acids: CASRPGTGSYEQYF. CDR3 in DNA: TGTGCCAGCAGGCCCGGGACAGGATCCTACGAGCAGTACTTC.

V and J are TRBV28 and TRBJ2-7, with a possible D match to TRBD2 (7 bases). The V end lost 5 bases, the J end lost 1 base, and 15 bases lay between the germline ends. The CDR3 runs to 15 residues. Germline V CDR1 and CDR2: MDHEN, SYDVKM. The CDR3 loop reads CASSLDGGRSYEQYF. The CDR3 DNA follows: TGTGCCAGCAGTCTAGACGGGGGGCGGTCCTACGAGCAGTACTTC.

DNA of the CDR3: TGTGCCAGCTCACCCCTTGGAGGACAGGGGGCGCGCGGCAATCAGCCCCAGCATTTT. Residues: CASSPLGGQGARGNQPQHF. V is TRBV18 and J is TRBJ1-5, with 11 bases fitting TRBD1. V shed 3 bases, J shed 2 bases, and the junction held 12 bases outside the gene matches. Germline V gene data show CDR1 as KGHSH and CDR2 as LQKENI. The CDR3 loop spans 19 amino acids.

The genes are TRBV15 and TRBJ2-7; 8 nucleotides match TRBD2. V trimming: 8 bases; J trimming: 0 bases; junction bases outside the gene matches: 6. Per the germline V gene, CDR1 is LNHNV and CDR2 is YYDKDF (reference sequence). The CDR3 sequence is 14 residues long. DNA for the CDR3: TGTGCCACCCGAATAGCGGGGAGCTCCTACGAGCAGTACTTC. This translates into CATRIAGSSYEQYF.

The chain uses TRBV5-1 and TRBJ2-5; 15 nucleotides match TRBD2. The ends lost 0 bases at V and 0 bases at J; junction bases unmatched: 6. The V gene's germline CDR1 is SGHRS and CDR2 YFSETQ. The CDR3 has 19 amino acids. CDR3 DNA sequence: TGCGCCAGCAGCTTGGAGGGGACTAGCGGGAGGCGGTACCAAGAGACCCAGTACTTC. Residues: CASSLEGTSGRRYQETQYF.

This rearrangement joins TRBV5-1 to TRBJ2-5; TRBD2 matches 9 bases. The CDR3 is 14 amino acids. V dropped 4 bases and J dropped 5; count of bases not matched to a gene: 6. The V gene's germline CDR1 is SGHRS and CDR2 YFSETQ. The CDR3 spells CASSPTLAGETQYF. The CDR3 nucleotides are TGCGCCAGCAGCCCGACCCTAGCGGGGGAGACCCAGTACTTC. Combining the CDR3 with reference TRBV5-1 and TRBJ2-5 gives the whole variable domain KAGVTQTPRYLIKTRGQQVTLSCSPISGHRSVSWYQQTPGQGLQFLFEYFSETQRNKGNFPGRFSGRQFSNSRSEMNVSTLELGDSALYLCASSPTLAGETQYFGPGTRLLVL.

The V and J genes are TRBV6-5 and TRBJ1-5; D is ambiguous. Deletions cut 0 bases from V and 2 bases from J, with 8 bases between. The CDR3 is 15 residues long. Germline lookup yields CDR1 MNHEY and CDR2 SVGAGI. The CDR3 DNA reads TGTGCCAGCAGTTACTCGTCCGGGGGCAATCAGCCCCAGCATTTT. This codes for CASSYSSGGNQPQHF.

The V gene is TRBV5-1, the J gene TRBJ2-3, with D possibly matching TRBD2 (6 bases). The CDR3 contains 16 residues. V lost 1 base and J 5 bases, leaving 17 bases between the germline ends. Germline CDR1 reads SGHRS; CDR2 reads YFSETQ. CDR3 in DNA: TGCGCCAGCAGCTTGTTTGTTCTAGCGAGCGAAGATACGCAGTATTTT. Amino acid sequence: CASSLFVLASEDTQYF.

The V call is TRBV21-1, the J call TRBJ1-2; the listed D gene, TRBD1, was not tested against the DNA. TRBV21-1 is listed as a pseudogene. CDR3 size: 15 residues. This CDR3 reads CASSKGSPGSYGYTF. The CDR3 DNA is TGTGCCAGCAGCAAAGGATCTCCAGGCAGTTATGGCTACACCTTC.

The chain has TRBV6-1 and TRBJ1-1, with unresolved D. CDR1 MNHNS and CDR2 SASEGT come from the germline V gene. The CDR3 spans 17 residues. The V end lost 0 bases, the J end lost 2 bases, and 16 bases lay between the germline ends. CDR3 in DNA: TGTGCCAGCAGTGAAGCGCTAACAAGAGGTATTAACACTGAAGCTTTCTTT. This codes for CASSEALTRGINTEAFF.

The CDR3: CASSNYRGPSNQPQHF. In DNA, the CDR3 is TGTGCCAGCAGCAACTACAGGGGGCCGAGCAATCAGCCCCAGCATTTT. The chain uses TRBV7-9 and TRBJ1-5; TRBD1 agrees at 9 bases. The V and J ends lost 5 bases and 1 base, in that order; junction bases with no gene match: 6. Germline V gives CDR1 SEHNR, CDR2 FQNEAQ (reference sequence). This CDR3 is 16 amino acids long. The complete variable domain, with remaining parts taken from reference TRBV7-9 and TRBJ1-5, reads DTGVSQNPRHKITKRGQNVTFRCDPISEHNRLYWYRQTLGQGPEFLTYFQNEAQLEKSRLLSDRFSAERPKGSFSTLEIQRTEQGDSAMYLCASSNYRGPSNQPQHFGDGTRLSIL.